One and the same sample provided the 6 T cell receptor beta chains below, sequenced in a study of CD8+ T cells in alopecia areata. As to treatment: oral pan-JAK inhibitor, 5-10 mg twice daily. RNA extraction and reverse transcription yielded cDNA as sequencing template. The table came from immunoSEQ multiplex PCR; TCRdb's copy has only in-frame clones and leaves some out. The data show some 150,000 clones, with around 50% seen just once and less than 20% held by the top ten. The starting material was CD8+ T cells sorted from blood, obtained at week 4, from a patient treated with tofacitinib. Receptors originate from a human donor with alopecia areata.

This chain connects TRBV4-1 to TRBJ2-5; 9 bases are shared with TRBD1. Trimming cost V 4 bases and J 7 bases; bases outside gene matches: 7. Germline CDR1 reads MGHRA; CDR2 reads YSYEKL. This CDR3 has 14 amino acids. DNA of the CDR3: TGCGCCAGCAGCCCCCGGGACAGGGACGCGACCCAGTACTTC. Its protein is CASSPRDRDATQYF.

V is TRBV5-6 and J is TRBJ2-2, with D possibly matching TRBD2 (6 bases). The CDR3 has 15 residues. The germline gives CDR1 SGHDT, CDR2 YYEEEE. The V and J ends lost 4 bases and 4 bases respectively, with 14 bases between them. In nucleotides, the CDR3 is TGTGCCAGCAGCCCCGGGACTCATATCACCGGGGAGCTGTTTTTT. It yields the protein CASSPGTHITGELFF.

Many counts were recorded for this clone. The rearrangement links TRBV13 to TRBJ1-4; D is undetermined. The germline V gene has CDR1 PRHDT and CDR2 FYEKMQ (reference sequence). The CDR3 has 15 residues. The V end lost 4 bases, the J end lost 7 bases, and 16 bases lay between the germline ends. The CDR3 DNA reads TGTGCCAGCAGCTCGAGTGACCTGGAGCCTGAAAAACTGTTTTTT. It is translated as CASSSSDLEPEKLFF.

V usage is TRBV12-5 and J usage is TRBJ2-7; a weak D match, TRBD1 (5 bases). CDR3 length: 13 amino acids. Trimming shortened V by 1 base and J by 4 bases, and 8 bases separated the two germline ends. Looked up from germline, CDR1 is LGHNT and CDR2 is FRNRAP. The CDR3 DNA is TGTGCTAGTGGTTTGGCCGCAGGGTACGAGCAGTACTTC. This translates into CASGLAAGYEQYF.

This clone was found a few times. V gene TRBV7-9 combines with J gene TRBJ2-5; a weak D match, TRBD1 (6 bases). The CDR3 is made up of 14 amino acids. The V gene lost 3 bases and the J gene lost 5 bases, with 13 bases spanning the gap. Germline V lookup: CDR1 SEHNR, CDR2 FQNEAQ (reference sequence). The CDR3 DNA follows: TGTGCCAGCAGCTTCTCGGACAGCCGGGAGACCCAGTACTTC. It encodes CASSFSDSRETQYF.

This clone was detected a few times. The genes are TRBV4-1 and TRBJ2-1, with a weak D call TRBD2 (7 bases). The V end lost 1 base, the J end lost 9 bases, and 22 bases lay between the germline ends. Germline-derived CDR1 and CDR2 are MGHRA and YSYEKL. The CDR3 is 17 amino acids. The CDR3 loop is CASSQARGEGGPGEQFF. The DNA of the CDR3 is TGCGCCAGCAGCCAAGCCCGCGGGGAGGGGGGGCCCGGTGAGCAGTTCTTC.